This paragraph reports one TCR beta chain. Antigen: not known. The time point here: patch test 2, 6 weeks after DPC sensitization. The treatment denotes: therapeutic diphenylcyclopropenone sensitization with weekly scalp DPC. This entry comes from a study of human T cells and chemical hapten exposure. Whole-study context: Sensitizing treatment utilized 2% DPC over a 2 cm by 2 cm portion of upper inner arm skin. Predominantly women, the patients had alopecia areata, totalis or universalis. Overall study findings and caveats: Expanded TCRs formed significantly more large CDR3 similarity clusters than controls. With alopecia, donors may have immune responses unlike healthy people's.

Germline assignment: CDR1 MDHEN and CDR2 SYDVKM. The length of the CDR3 is 17 residues. The ends were cut back, 6 bases at V and 1 base at J, with 21 bases in the middle. Using its own MiXCR run on the RACE reads, TCRdb lists one record per CDR3 protein. Of a few hundred thousand distinct CDR3 sequences listed, just under 6.5% are singletons. The material was whole blood, obtained in connection with sensitization to the hapten diphenylcyclopropenone (DPC). The V and J genes are TRBV28 and TRBJ2-5; D gene uncertain. This receptor was obtained from a woman aged 18 to 35 with alopecia areata. Some clones in this sample may be carry-over from other donors' samples. Written as DNA, the CDR3 is TGTGCCAGCAGCCCTCCACTTCTGACTCCTACCCAAGAGACCCAGTACTTC. Amino acid sequence: CASSPPLLTPTQETQYF.